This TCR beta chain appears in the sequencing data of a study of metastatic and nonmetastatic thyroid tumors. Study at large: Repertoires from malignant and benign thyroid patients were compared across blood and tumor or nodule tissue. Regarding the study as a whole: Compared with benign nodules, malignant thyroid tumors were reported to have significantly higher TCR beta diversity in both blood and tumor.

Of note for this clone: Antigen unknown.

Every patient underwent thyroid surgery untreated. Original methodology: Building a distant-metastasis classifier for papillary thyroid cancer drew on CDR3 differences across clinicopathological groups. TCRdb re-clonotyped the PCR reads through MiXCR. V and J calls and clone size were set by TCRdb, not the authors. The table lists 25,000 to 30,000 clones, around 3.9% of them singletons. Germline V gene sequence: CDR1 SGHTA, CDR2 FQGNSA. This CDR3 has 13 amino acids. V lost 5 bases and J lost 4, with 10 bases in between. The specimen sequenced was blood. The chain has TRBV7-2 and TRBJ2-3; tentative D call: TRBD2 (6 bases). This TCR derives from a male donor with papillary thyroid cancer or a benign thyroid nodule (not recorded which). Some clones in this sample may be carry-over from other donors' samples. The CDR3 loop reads CASSLGGPDTQYF. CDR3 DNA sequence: TGTGCCAGCAGCCTCGGGGGACCAGATACGCAGTATTTT.